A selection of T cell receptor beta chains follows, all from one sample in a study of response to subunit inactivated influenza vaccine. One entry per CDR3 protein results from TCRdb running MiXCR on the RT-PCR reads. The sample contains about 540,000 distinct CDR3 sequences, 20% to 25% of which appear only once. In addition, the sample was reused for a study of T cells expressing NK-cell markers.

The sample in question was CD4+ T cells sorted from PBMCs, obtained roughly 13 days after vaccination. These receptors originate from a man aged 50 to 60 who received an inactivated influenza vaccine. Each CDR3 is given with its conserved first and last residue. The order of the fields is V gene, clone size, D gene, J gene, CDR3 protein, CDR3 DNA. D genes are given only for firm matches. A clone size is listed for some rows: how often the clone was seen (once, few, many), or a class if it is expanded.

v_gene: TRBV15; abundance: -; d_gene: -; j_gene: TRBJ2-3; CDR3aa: CATSRGATPGEDTQYF; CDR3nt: TGTGCCACCAGCAGGGGGGCGACTCCCGGAGAAGATACGCAGTATTTT
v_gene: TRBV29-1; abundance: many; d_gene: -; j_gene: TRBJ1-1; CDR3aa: CSVEDQGQRAFF; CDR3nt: TGCAGCGTTGAAGATCAGGGGCAACGAGCTTTCTTT
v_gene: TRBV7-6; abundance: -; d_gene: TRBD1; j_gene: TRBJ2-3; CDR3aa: CASSNILQGHGTDTQYF; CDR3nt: TGTGCCAGCAGCAATATTCTACAGGGGCATGGCACAGATACGCAGTATTTT
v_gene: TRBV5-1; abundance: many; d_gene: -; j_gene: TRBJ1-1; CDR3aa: CASSYLRNTEAFF; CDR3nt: TGCGCCAGCAGCTATTTGAGGAACACTGAAGCTTTCTTT
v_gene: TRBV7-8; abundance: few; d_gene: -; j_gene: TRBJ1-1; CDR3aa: CASSPLTGNTEAFF; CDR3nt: TGTGCCAGCAGCCCCCTTACAGGGAACACTGAAGCTTTCTTT
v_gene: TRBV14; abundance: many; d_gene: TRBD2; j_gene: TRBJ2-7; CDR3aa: CASSQSLAGGGQYF; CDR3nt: TGTGCCAGCAGCCAAAGTCTAGCGGGAGGTGGGCAGTACTTC
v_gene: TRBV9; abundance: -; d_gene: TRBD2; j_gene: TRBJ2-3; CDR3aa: CASSVELAGEGDTQYF; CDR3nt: TGTGCCAGCAGCGTAGAACTAGCGGGAGAGGGAGATACGCAGTATTTT
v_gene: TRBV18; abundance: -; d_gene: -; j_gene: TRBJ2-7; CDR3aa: CASSPPSQTYEQYF; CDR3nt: TGTGCCAGCTCACCCCCGTCACAAACCTACGAGCAGTACTTC
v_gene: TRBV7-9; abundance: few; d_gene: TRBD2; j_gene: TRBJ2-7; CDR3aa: CASSPSGRAFPYEQYF; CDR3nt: TGTGCCAGCAGCCCTAGCGGGAGGGCCTTCCCCTACGAGCAGTACTTC
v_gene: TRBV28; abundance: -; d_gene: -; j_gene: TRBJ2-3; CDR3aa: CASSFGQLTDTQYF; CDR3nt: TGTGCCAGCAGTTTTGGACAGCTTACAGATACGCAGTATTTT
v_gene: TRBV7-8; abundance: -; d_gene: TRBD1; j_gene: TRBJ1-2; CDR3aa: CASSRTGGLGYTF; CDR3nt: TGTGCCAGCAGCCGGACAGGGGGCTTGGGCTACACCTTC
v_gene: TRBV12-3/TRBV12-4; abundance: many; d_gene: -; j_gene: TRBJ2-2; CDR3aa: CASSPGGTGELFF; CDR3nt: TGTGCCAGCAGCCCCGGGGGCACCGGGGAGCTGTTTTTT
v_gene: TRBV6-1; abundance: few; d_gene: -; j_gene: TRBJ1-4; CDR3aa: CASSEGRGGEKLFF; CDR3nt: TGTGCCAGCAGTGAGGGACGTGGGGGGGAAAAACTGTTTTTT
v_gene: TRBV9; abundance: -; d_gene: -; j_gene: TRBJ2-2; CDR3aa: CASSVGRMNTGELFF; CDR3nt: TGTGCCAGCAGCGTAGGTAGAATGAACACCGGGGAGCTGTTTTTT
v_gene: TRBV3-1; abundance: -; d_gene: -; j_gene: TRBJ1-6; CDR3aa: CASSQTGFNSPLHF; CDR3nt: TGTGCCAGCAGCCAGACAGGTTTTAATTCACCCCTCCACTTT
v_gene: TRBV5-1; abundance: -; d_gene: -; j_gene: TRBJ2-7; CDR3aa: CASSSQGGSYEQYF; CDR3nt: TGTGCCAGCAGCTCACAGGGGGGGTCCTACGAGCAGTACTTC
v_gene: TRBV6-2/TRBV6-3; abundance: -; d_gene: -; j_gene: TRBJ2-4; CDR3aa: CASISPVAKNIQYF; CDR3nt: TGTGCCAGCATTAGCCCCGTAGCCAAAAACATTCAGTACTTC
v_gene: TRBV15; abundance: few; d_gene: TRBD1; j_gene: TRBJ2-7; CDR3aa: CATSSSRQGIYEQYF; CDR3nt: TGTGCCACCAGCAGTTCGAGACAGGGGATCTACGAGCAGTACTTC
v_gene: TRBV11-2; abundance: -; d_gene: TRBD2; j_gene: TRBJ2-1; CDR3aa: CASSLERVGRPHNEQFF; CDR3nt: TGTGCCAGCAGCTTAGAGAGAGTCGGGAGGCCACACAATGAGCAGTTCTTC
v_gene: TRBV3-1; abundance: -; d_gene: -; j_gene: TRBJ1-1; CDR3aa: CASSQDGVGTEAFF; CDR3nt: TGTGCCAGCAGCCAAGATGGTGTGGGGACTGAAGCTTTCTTT
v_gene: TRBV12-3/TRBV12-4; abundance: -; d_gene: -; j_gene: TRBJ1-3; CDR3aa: CASSQRASWNTIYF; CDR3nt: TGTGCCAGCAGTCAGCGGGCTTCATGGAACACCATATATTTT
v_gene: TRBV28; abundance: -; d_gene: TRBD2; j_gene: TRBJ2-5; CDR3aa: CASSLREPLVTQYF; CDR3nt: TGTGCCAGCAGCCTGCGGGAGCCCCTCGTGACCCAGTACTTC
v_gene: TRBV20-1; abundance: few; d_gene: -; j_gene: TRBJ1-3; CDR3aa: CSARPFRSGNTIYF; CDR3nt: TGCAGTGCGCGACCTTTTCGCTCTGGAAACACCATATATTTT
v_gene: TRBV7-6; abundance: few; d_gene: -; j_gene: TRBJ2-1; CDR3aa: CASSPRNNRGGEQFF; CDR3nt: TGTGCCAGCAGCCCCCGGAATAACAGGGGAGGTGAGCAGTTCTTC
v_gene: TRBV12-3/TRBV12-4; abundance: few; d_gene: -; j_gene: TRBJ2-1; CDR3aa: CASSPSGQYNEQFF; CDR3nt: TGTGCCAGCAGTCCTTCGGGACAATACAATGAGCAGTTCTTC
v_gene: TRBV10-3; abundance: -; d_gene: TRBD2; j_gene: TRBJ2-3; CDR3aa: CAISESSGSTDTQYF; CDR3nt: TGTGCCATCAGTGAGTCTAGCGGGAGCACAGATACGCAGTATTTT
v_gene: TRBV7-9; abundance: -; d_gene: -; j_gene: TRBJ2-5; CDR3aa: CASSFERRGETQYF; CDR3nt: TGTGCCAGCAGCTTTGAAAGGCGTGGGGAGACCCAGTACTTC
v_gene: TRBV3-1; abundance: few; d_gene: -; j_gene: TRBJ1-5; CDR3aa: CASSHGSGTRNQPQHF; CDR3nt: TGTGCCAGCAGCCACGGTTCAGGGACACGTAATCAGCCCCAGCATTTT
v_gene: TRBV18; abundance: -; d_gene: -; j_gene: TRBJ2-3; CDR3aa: CASSPQGVVTDTQYF; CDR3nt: TGTGCCAGCTCACCACAAGGGGTAGTCACAGATACGCAGTATTTT